There are a few counts of the clone carrying this T cell receptor beta chain. Its cognate antigen is unknown. The CDR3 spans 17 residues. The junction had 7 bases not matched to a gene; V was cut back by 7 bases and J by 0 bases. Germline V gene lookup returns CDR1 SGHVS and CDR2 FNYEAQ. MiXCR was run by TCRdb on the PCR reads, yielding one entry per CDR3 protein. The table includes tens of thousands of distinct CDR3 sequences, approximately 48% detected once. Time point reported: late sampling 161 to 241 days after vaccination in three convalescent patients. This sample was taken from a study of vaccination and CD4 T cells after COVID-19. Study outcomes and limitations: It was found that, in convalescent patients, 304 of 307 vaccine-specific clones were spike mono-reactive. Data came from relatively few convalescent patients and lacked early post-infection timepoints. Median about 86% of reactive clones detected in convalescent patients emerged only post-vaccination.

This sequence was found in a human donor who had recovered from COVID-19. The J gene is TRBJ2-6, the V gene TRBV7-6, with 9 bases lining up with TRBD1. Sequences were derived from CD4+ T cells from blood, sampled about 7 months after SARS-CoV-2 vaccination. CDR3 DNA sequence: TGTGCCAGCACCCCGGGACAGGGAGACTCTGGGGCCAACGTCCTGACTTTC. It specifies CASTPGQGDSGANVLTF. The entire variable domain, with the rest obtained from reference TRBV7-6 and TRBJ2-6, is as follows: GAGVSQSPRYKVTKRGQDVALRCDPISGHVSLYWYRQALGQGPEFLTYFNYEAQQDKSGLPNDRFSAERPEGSISTLTIQRTEQRDSAMYRCASTPGQGDSGANVLTFGAGSRLTVL.